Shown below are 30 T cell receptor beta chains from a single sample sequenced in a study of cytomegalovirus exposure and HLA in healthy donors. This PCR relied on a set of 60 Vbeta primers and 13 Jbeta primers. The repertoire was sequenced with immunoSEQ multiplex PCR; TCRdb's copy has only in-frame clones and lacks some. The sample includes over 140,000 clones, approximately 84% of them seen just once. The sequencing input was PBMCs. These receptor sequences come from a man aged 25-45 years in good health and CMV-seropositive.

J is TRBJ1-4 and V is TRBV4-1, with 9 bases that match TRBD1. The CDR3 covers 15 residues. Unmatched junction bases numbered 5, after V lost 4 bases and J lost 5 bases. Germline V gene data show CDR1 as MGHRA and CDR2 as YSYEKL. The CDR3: CASSPPGTGNEKLFF. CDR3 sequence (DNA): TGCGCCAGCAGCCCTCCCGGGACAGGGAATGAAAAACTGTTTTTT.

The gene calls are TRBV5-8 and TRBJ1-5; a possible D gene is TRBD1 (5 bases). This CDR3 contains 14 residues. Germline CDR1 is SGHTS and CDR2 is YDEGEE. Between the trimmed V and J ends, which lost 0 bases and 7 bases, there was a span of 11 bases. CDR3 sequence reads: CASSLEAGYQPQHF. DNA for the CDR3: TGTGCCAGCAGCTTGGAGGCAGGGTACCAGCCCCAGCATTTT.

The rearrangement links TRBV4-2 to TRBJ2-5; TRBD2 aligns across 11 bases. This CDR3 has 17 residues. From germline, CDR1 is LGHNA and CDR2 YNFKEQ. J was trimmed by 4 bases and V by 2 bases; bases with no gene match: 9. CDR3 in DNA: TGTGCCAGCAGCCAAAGGGGAACTAGCGGGAGTGTAGAGACCCAGTACTTC. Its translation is CASSQRGTSGSVETQYF.

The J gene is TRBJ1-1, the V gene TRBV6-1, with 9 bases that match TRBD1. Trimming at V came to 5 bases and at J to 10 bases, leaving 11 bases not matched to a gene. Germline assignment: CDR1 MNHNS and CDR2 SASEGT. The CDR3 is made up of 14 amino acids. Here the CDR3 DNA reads TGTGCCAGCAGTAGGGACGGACAGGGGCGGGGAGCTTTCTTT. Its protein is CASSRDGQGRGAFF.

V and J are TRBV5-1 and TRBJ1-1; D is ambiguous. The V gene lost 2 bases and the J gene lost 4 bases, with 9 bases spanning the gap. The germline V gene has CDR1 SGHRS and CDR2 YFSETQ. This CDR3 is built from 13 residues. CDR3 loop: CASSFEPVTEAFF. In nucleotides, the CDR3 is TGCGCCAGCAGCTTTGAGCCGGTCACTGAAGCTTTCTTT.

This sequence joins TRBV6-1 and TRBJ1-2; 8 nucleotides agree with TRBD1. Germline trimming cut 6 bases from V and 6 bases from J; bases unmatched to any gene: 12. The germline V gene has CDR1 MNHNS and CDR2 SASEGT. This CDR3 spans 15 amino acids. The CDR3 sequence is CASSAKPGQVHGYTF. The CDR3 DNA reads TGTGCCAGCAGCGCAAAACCGGGACAGGTCCATGGCTACACCTTC.

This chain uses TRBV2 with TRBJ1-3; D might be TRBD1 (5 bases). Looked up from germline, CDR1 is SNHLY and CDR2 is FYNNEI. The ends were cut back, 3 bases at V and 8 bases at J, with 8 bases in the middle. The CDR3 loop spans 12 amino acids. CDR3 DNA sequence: TGTGCCAGCAGTGACGCGGGACACACCATATATTTT. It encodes CASSDAGHTIYF.

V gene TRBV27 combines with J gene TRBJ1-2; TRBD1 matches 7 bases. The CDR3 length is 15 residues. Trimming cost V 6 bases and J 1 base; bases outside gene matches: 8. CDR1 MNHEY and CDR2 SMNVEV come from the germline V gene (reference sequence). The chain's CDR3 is CASRTQGVLNYGYTF. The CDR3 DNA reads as TGTGCCAGCAGAACCCAGGGGGTTCTTAACTATGGCTACACCTTC.

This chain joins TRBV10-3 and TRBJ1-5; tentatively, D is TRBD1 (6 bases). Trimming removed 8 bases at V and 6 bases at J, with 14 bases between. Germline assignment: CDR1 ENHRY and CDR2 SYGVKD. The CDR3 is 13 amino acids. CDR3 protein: CAISNRDGQPQHF. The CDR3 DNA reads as TGTGCCATCTCCAACAGGGACGGTCAGCCCCAGCATTTT.

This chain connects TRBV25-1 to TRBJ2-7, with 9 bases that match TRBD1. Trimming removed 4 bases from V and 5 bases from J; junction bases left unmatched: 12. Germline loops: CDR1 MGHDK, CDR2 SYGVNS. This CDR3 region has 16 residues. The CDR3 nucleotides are TGTGCCAGCAGTGCGGGACAGGGTGTTTGGAGGGACGAGCAGTACTTC. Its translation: CASSAGQGVWRDEQYF.

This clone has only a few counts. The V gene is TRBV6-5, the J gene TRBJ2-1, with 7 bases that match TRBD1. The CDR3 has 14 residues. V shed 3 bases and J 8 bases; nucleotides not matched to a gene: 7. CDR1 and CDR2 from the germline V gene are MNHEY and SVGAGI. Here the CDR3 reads CASSYIRGGDEQFF. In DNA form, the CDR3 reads TGTGCCAGCAGTTATATACGAGGGGGCGATGAGCAGTTCTTC.

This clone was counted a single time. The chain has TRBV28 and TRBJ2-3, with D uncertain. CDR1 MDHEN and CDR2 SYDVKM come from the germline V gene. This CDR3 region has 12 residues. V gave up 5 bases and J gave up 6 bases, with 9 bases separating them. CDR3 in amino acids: CASSPEFDTQYF. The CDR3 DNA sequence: TGTGCCAGCAGTCCGGAGTTCGATACGCAGTATTTT.

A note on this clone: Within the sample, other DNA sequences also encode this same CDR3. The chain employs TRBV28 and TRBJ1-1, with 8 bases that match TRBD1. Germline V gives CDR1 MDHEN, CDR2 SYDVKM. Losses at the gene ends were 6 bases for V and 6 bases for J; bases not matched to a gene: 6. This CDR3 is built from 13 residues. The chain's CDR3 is CASSLTGGAEAFF. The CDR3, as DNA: TGTGCCAGCAGCCTCACAGGGGGGGCTGAAGCTTTCTTT.

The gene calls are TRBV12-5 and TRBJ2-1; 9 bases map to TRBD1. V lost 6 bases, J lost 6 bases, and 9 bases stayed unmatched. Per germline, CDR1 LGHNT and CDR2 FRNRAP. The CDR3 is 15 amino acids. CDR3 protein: CASGGTGGAGNEQFF. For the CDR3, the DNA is TGTGCTAGTGGAGGTACAGGGGGCGCAGGCAATGAGCAGTTCTTC.

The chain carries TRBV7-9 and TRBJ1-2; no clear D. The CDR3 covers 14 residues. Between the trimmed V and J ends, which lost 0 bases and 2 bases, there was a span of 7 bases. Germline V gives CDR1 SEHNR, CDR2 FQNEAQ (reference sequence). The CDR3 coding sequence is TGTGCCAGCAGCTTAGCGGGCCCCAACTATGGCTACACCTTC. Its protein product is CASSLAGPNYGYTF. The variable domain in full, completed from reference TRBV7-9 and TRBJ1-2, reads DTGVSQNPRHKITKRGQNVTFRCDPISEHNRLYWYRQTLGQGPEFLTYFQNEAQLEKSRLLSDRFSAERPKGSFSTLEIQRTEQGDSAMYLCASSLAGPNYGYTFGSGTRLTVV.

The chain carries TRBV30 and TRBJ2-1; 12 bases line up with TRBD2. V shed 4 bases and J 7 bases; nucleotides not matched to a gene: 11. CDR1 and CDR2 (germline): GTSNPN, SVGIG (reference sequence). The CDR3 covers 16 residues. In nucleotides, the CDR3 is TGTGCCTGGATCCTAGCGGGGGGGCCAGTAAGTAATGAGCAGTTCTTC. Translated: CAWILAGGPVSNEQFF.

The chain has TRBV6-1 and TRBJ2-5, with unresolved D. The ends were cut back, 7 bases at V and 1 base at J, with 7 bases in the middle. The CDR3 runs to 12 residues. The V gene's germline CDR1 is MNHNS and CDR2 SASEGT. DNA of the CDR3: TGTGCCAGCACGGAGATCCAAGAGACCCAGTACTTC. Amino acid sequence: CASTEIQETQYF.

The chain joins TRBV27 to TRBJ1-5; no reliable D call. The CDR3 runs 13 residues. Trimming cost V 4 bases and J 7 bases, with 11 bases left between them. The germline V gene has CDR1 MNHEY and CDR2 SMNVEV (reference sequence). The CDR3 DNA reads TGTGCCAGCAGTTGGGTACGGGGACAGCCCCAGCATTTT. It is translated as CASSWVRGQPQHF.

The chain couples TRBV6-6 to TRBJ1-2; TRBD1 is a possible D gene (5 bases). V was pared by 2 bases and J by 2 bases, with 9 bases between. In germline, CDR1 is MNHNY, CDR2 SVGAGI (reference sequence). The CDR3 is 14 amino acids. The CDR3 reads CASSYPTGNYGYTF. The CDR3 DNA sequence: TGTGCCAGCAGTTACCCCACAGGAAACTATGGCTACACCTTC.

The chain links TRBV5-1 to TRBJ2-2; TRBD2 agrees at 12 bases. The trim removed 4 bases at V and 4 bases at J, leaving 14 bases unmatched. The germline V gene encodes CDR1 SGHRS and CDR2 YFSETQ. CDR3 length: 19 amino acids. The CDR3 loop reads CASSTSSGGALISTGELFF. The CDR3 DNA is TGCGCCAGCAGCACCTCTAGCGGGGGGGCATTAATTTCCACCGGGGAGCTGTTTTTT.

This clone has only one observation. The CDR3: CASSPLSGATGDTQYF. The DNA of the CDR3 is TGTGCCAGCTCACCATTATCGGGAGCGACCGGAGATACGCAGTATTTT. V usage is TRBV18 and J usage is TRBJ2-3; a possible D gene is TRBD2 (6 bases). Germline V gene lookup returns CDR1 KGHSH and CDR2 LQKENI. The CDR3 runs 16 residues. Trimming shortened V by 2 bases and J by 5 bases, and 17 bases separated the two germline ends.

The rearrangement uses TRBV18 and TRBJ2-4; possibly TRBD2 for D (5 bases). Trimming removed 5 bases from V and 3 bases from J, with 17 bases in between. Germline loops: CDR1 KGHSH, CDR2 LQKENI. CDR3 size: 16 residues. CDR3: CASSSNPGVVKNIQYF. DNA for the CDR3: TGTGCCAGCTCATCGAATCCCGGGGTCGTCAAAAACATTCAGTACTTC.

The DNA for the CDR3 is TGTGCCAGCAGTCCGTTCGAACGCGAGCAGTACTTC. It translates to CASSPFEREQYF. The chain has TRBV28 and TRBJ2-5; D is undetermined. The J call may not be correct, given that the DNA end is closer to TRBJ2-7. CDR1 is MDHEN and CDR2 is SYDVKM in the germline V gene. The CDR3 loop spans 12 amino acids.

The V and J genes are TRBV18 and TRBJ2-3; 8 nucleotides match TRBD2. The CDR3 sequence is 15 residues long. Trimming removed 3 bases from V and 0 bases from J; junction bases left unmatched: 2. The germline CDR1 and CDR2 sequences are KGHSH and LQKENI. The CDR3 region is CASSPGLGSTDTQYF. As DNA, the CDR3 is TGTGCCAGCTCACCGGGACTAGGTAGCACAGATACGCAGTATTTT.

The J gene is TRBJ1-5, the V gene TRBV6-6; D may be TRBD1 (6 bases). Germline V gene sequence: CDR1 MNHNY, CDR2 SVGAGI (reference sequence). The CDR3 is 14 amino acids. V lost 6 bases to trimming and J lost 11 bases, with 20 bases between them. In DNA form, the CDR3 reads TGTGCCAGCAGCATACAGGGAGTTTACGAGACCCAGCATTTT. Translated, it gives CASSIQGVYETQHF.

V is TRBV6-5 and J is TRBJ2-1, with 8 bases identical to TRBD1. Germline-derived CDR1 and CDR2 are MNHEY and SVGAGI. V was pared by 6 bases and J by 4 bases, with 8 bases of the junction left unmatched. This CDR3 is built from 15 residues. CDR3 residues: CASRDTGGPYNEQFF. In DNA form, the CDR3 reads TGTGCCAGCAGGGACACAGGGGGGCCATACAATGAGCAGTTCTTC.

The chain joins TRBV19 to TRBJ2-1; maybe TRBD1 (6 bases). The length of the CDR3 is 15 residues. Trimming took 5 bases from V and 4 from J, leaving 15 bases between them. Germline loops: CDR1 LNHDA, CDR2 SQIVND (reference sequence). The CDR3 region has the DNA TGTGCCAGTAGTCTACAGGGTCCCCTATACAATGAGCAGTTCTTC. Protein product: CASSLQGPLYNEQFF.

The CDR3 loop reads CASSMGTGSYEQYF. The CDR3 region has the DNA TGTGCCAGTAGTATGGGGACAGGGTCCTACGAGCAGTACTTC. This rearrangement joins TRBV19 to TRBJ2-7; 9 bases fit TRBD1. J lost 1 base, V lost 3 bases, and 1 base had no gene match. This CDR3 region has 14 residues. Germline loops: CDR1 LNHDA, CDR2 SQIVND (reference sequence).

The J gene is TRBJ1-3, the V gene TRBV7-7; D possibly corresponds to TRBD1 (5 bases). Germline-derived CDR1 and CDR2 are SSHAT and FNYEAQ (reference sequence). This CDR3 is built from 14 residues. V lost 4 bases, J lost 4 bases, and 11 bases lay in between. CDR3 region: CASSSGPPGNTIYF. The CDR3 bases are TGTGCCAGCAGCTCAGGGCCGCCCGGAAACACCATATATTTT.

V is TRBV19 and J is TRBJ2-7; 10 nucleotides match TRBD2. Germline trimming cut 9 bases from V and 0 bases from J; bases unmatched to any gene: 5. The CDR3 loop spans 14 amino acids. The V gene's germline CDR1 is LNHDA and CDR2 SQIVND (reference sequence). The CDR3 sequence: CASRGTSDSYEQYF. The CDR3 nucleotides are TGTGCCAGCCGGGGGACTAGCGACTCCTACGAGCAGTACTTC. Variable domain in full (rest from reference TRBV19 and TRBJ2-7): DGGITQSPKYLFRKEGQNVTLSCEQNLNHDAMYWYRQDPGQGLRLIYYSQIVNDFQKGDIAEGYSVSREKKESFPLTVTSAQKNPTAFYLCASRGTSDSYEQYFGPGTRLTVT.